This passage covers 9 T cell receptor beta chains from one sample sequenced in a study of blood T cell repertoires in COVID-19. Sequenced by immunoSEQ multiplex PCR; TCRdb stores in-frame clones only, minus some. The data show 150,000 to 170,000 clones, 70% to 90% seen once. What was sequenced was peripheral blood. The source of these receptors is a man aged 55 to 70 with COVID-19, enrolled during active disease.

J is TRBJ1-2 and V is TRBV6-2 or TRBV6-3; the D gene is possibly TRBD1 (5 bases). The V and J ends lost 0 bases and 3 bases respectively, with 14 bases between them. The V gene's germline CDR1 is MNHEY and CDR2 SVGEGT. The length of the CDR3 is 16 residues. This chain's CDR3 is CASSYSGVWADYGYTF. CDR3 nucleotides: TGTGCCAGCAGTTACTCAGGGGTATGGGCCGACTATGGCTACACCTTC.

The chain couples TRBV6-5 to TRBJ1-6; D is undetermined. Trimming took off 6 bases at V and 7 bases at J, with 10 bases between the two ends. Per the germline V gene, CDR1 is MNHEY and CDR2 is SVGAGI. The CDR3 has 13 amino acids. The CDR3 loop is CASRIGRNSPLHF. CDR3 sequence (DNA): TGTGCCAGCAGGATCGGCAGGAATTCACCCCTCCACTTT.

The chain carries TRBV9 and TRBJ2-1, with D maybe TRBD2 (5 bases). Trimming removed 2 bases from V and 1 base from J, with 10 bases in between. CDR1 and CDR2 from the germline V gene are SGDLS and YYNGEE. The CDR3 runs to 15 residues. This CDR3 is CASSVGGGSYNEQFF. CDR3 DNA: TGTGCCAGCAGCGTTGGCGGAGGTTCCTACAATGAGCAGTTCTTC.

Written as DNA, the CDR3 is TGTGCCACCAGCAGGGAAGGGGTAGGAGAGGGCTACACCTTC. This gives the protein CATSREGVGEGYTF. This chain uses TRBV15 with TRBJ1-2, with D perhaps TRBD1 (5 bases). V lost 3 bases and J lost 8, with 16 bases in between. CDR1 and CDR2 (germline): LNHNV, YYDKDF (reference sequence). This CDR3 comprises 14 residues.

The chain employs TRBV9 and TRBJ2-1, with D tentatively TRBD2 (5 bases). The length of the CDR3 is 14 residues. V was shortened by 4 bases and J by 0 bases, with 8 bases between the two germline ends. Germline V gives CDR1 SGDLS, CDR2 YYNGEE. The CDR3 region is CASSIGSSYNEQFF. DNA for the CDR3: TGTGCCAGCAGCATTGGGAGCTCCTACAATGAGCAGTTCTTC.

The chain is built from TRBV7-2 and TRBJ2-1; TRBD2 matches 9 bases. J lost 2 bases, V lost 4 bases, and 9 bases had no gene match. The CDR3 covers 17 residues. Germline CDR1 is SGHTA and CDR2 is FQGNSA. Here the CDR3 DNA reads TGTGCCAGCAGCTCCAGCGGACTAGCGACGACCTACAATGAGCAGTTCTTC. This codes for CASSSSGLATTYNEQFF.

J is TRBJ1-3 and V is TRBV28, with D possibly matching TRBD1 (6 bases). The CDR3 has 17 amino acids. Trimming left V 6 bases short and J 0 bases short, with 18 bases between. Germline assignment: CDR1 MDHEN and CDR2 SYDVKM. DNA for the CDR3: TGTGCCAGCAGCCGAGCGGACAGAGTATACTCTGGAAACACCATATATTTT. Translated, it gives CASSRADRVYSGNTIYF.

This chain uses TRBV28 with TRBJ1-2; D is undetermined. V gave up 2 bases and J gave up 4 bases, with 8 bases separating them. The CDR3 has 13 residues. CDR1 and CDR2 from the germline V gene are MDHEN and SYDVKM. In DNA, the CDR3 is TGTGCCAGCAGTTTAACAGCCGGCTATGGCTACACCTTC. Amino acid sequence: CASSLTAGYGYTF.

Here the CDR3 DNA reads TGCGCCAGCAGCCGGGAGCAGGGGATCAATCAGCCCCAGCATTTT. This gives the protein CASSREQGINQPQHF. The genes are TRBV4-1 and TRBJ1-5; possibly TRBD1 for D (6 bases). Trimming took off 4 bases at V and 3 bases at J, with 13 bases between the two ends. This CDR3 region has 15 residues. Germline V gene data show CDR1 as MGHRA and CDR2 as YSYEKL.